The entry below describes one TCR beta chain. Its matching antigen is unknown. Per the germline V gene, CDR1 is SGDLS and CDR2 is YYNGEE. V was pared by 2 bases and J by 0 bases, with 1 base of the junction left unmatched. CDR3 length equals 15 residues. The data are from a study of blood T cells in healthy people across ages. Across the whole study: Template switching retrieved approximately one barcoded beta molecule for each two T cells.

The use of a sample-barcoded 5' primer and a J-beta primer mix characterized a second PCR of about 6 to 12 cycles. Using its own MiXCR run on the 5' RACE reads, TCRdb lists one record per CDR3 protein. The data contain around 1.5 million distinct CDR3 sequences, roughly 30% of them singletons. Roughly 10 milliliters of peripheral blood were drawn from each donor. Findings and caveats of the study: The unknown donor CMV status may have confounded expanded clonotype changes. Estimated diversity, derived from one million T cells, was regarded as an underestimate.

Sample: blood. The V and J genes are TRBV9 and TRBJ1-1, with TRBD1 identical over 10 bases. The receptor was derived from a woman between 25 and 40 years old in good health. CDR3 sequence: CASSVTGGLNTEAFF. CDR3 bases: TGTGCCAGCAGCGTGACAGGGGGCCTGAACACTGAAGCTTTCTTT. Full variable domain (outside the CDR3, taken from reference TRBV9 and TRBJ1-1): DSGVTQTPKHLITATGQRVTLRCSPRSGDLSVYWYQQSLDQGLQFLIQYYNGEERAKGNILERFSAQQFPDLHSELNLSSLELGDSALYFCASSVTGGLNTEAFFGQGTRLTVV.